Shown below are 6 T cell receptor beta chains from a single sample sequenced in a study of vaccination and CD4 T cells after COVID-19. The treatment denotes: roughly 11-day PBMC culture with coronavirus spike peptide pools or control peptides (ViraFEST assay). These TCRs are of unknown antigen specificity. An Oncomine TCR Beta short-read assay was used to sequence the DNA from cultured CD4+ T cells. TCRdb itself ran the PCR reads through MiXCR, one entry per CDR3 protein. Among approximately 10,000 distinct CDR3 sequences, 51% were seen once, and the ten largest hold 30% to 40%. The specimen sequenced was CD4+ T cells from blood, cultured in vitro. These receptors were taken from a human donor who had recovered from COVID-19.

The table lists this clonotype with a few counts. The chain joins TRBV5-1 to TRBJ2-3; TRBD2 matches at 8 bases. Losses at the gene ends were 0 bases for V and 1 base for J; bases not matched to a gene: 4. Germline V lookup: CDR1 SGHRS, CDR2 YFSETQ. The CDR3 sequence is 16 residues long. The CDR3, as DNA: TGCGCCAGCAGCTTGGAAGGACTAGCCCGCACAGATACGCAGTATTTT. It codes for CASSLEGLARTDTQYF.

The rearrangement joins TRBV7-2 to TRBJ2-7, with 13 bases matching TRBD2. Trimming at V came to 4 bases and at J to 4 bases, leaving 7 bases not matched to a gene. CDR1 SGHTA and CDR2 FQGNSA come from the germline V gene. This CDR3 contains 16 residues. This chain's CDR3 is CASSWTSGGGVYEQYF. In DNA, the CDR3 is TGTGCCAGCAGCTGGACTAGCGGGGGAGGCGTGTACGAGCAGTACTTC.

The rearrangement uses TRBV6-1 and TRBJ2-2; 8 nucleotides align to TRBD2. CDR1 is MNHNS, CDR2 SASEGT, per germline. CDR3 size: 15 residues. The J segment lost 6 bases and the V segment lost 6 bases, leaving 9 bases of the junction unmatched. In DNA form, the CDR3 reads TGTGCCAGCAGGAGGGGTCGGGGGGGCCCCGGGGAGCTGTTTTTT. Protein sequence: CASRRGRGGPGELFF.

This clonotype has only a few counts. The rearrangement joins TRBV4-1 to TRBJ2-3, with 11 bases that match TRBD2. The J segment lost 0 bases and the V segment lost 4 bases, leaving 6 bases of the junction unmatched. The CDR3 is made up of 17 amino acids. Germline values: CDR1 MGHRA, CDR2 YSYEKL. This chain's CDR3 is CASSREVAGGSTDTQYF. CDR3 sequence (DNA): TGCGCCAGCAGCCGGGAGGTAGCGGGGGGGAGCACAGATACGCAGTATTTT.

This clonotype appeared a single time. The chain employs TRBV7-8 and TRBJ2-7; 7 bases map to TRBD1. Germline V gene data show CDR1 as SGHVS and CDR2 as FQNEAQ. This CDR3 contains 15 residues. Unmatched junction bases numbered 10, after V lost 5 bases and J lost 3 bases. CDR3 bases: TGTGCCAGCAGCCTATACCCTGCAGGGGGCTACGAGCAGTACTTC. Translated, it gives CASSLYPAGGYEQYF.

This chain joins TRBV5-1 and TRBJ2-1; 10 nucleotides line up with TRBD2. Losses at the gene ends were 0 bases for V and 8 bases for J; bases not matched to a gene: 8. This CDR3 has 16 amino acids. Looked up from germline, CDR1 is SGHRS and CDR2 is YFSETQ. CDR3 nucleotide sequence: TGCGCCAGCAGCTTGGCCCGGAACAGCGGGGGGGATGAGCAGTTCTTC. Translation: CASSLARNSGGDEQFF. Drawing the rest from reference TRBV5-1 and TRBJ2-1, the complete variable domain is KAGVTQTPRYLIKTRGQQVTLSCSPISGHRSVSWYQQTPGQGLQFLFEYFSETQRNKGNFPGRFSGRQFSNSRSEMNVSTLELGDSALYLCASSLARNSGGDEQFFGPGTRLTVL.